This T cell receptor beta chain was observed in a study of cytomegalovirus exposure and HLA in healthy donors. Study-level findings and limits: Using a false discovery rate of 0.05, a later analysis showed that 15,000 to 20,000 TCR beta sequences were associated with HLA alleles.

This PCR relied on a set of 60 Vbeta primers and 13 Jbeta primers. Repertoires were generated with immunoSEQ multiplex PCR, while TCRdb's copy carries only in-frame clones and drops some. The table has about 180,000 clones, 76% seen once. This CDR3 is built from 11 residues. Per germline, CDR1 LNHNV and CDR2 YYDKDF (reference sequence). Trimming shortened V by 5 bases and J by 4 bases, and 3 bases separated the two germline ends. A remark on this clone: Its antigen is currently unknown.

Sequenced input: PBMCs. The receptor's source is a man aged 18-30 years in good health and CMV-seronegative. The chain combines TRBV15 with TRBJ2-1; D remains unclear. The CDR3 here is CATSQYNEQFF. CDR3 bases: TGTGCCACCAGCCAGTACAATGAGCAGTTCTTC.